What follows is one T cell receptor beta chain and its context. Generated by immunoSEQ multiplex PCR, the TCRdb table keeps only in-frame clones and is missing some. The data contain roughly 73,000 clones, around 96% of them singletons. This sample stems from a study of cytomegalovirus exposure and HLA in healthy donors. The V gene lost 3 bases and the J gene lost 0 bases, with 18 bases spanning the gap. Germline CDR1 is MDHEN and CDR2 is SYDVKM. CDR3 length: 18 amino acids. This rearrangement joins TRBV28 to TRBJ2-1, with D perhaps matching TRBD1 (5 bases). Sequencing used PBMCs. The receptor's source is a man between 18 and 35 years old in good health and CMV-seronegative. The CDR3 reads CASSFPTDTEYSYNEQFF. Written as DNA, the CDR3 is TGTGCCAGCAGTTTCCCCACGGACACGGAATACTCCTACAATGAGCAGTTCTTC.